Following are 12 T cell receptor beta chains from one sample sequenced in a study of shared clonotypes between healthy human individuals. Clones were sequenced by immunoSEQ multiplex PCR, and TCRdb holds only the in-frame ones, with some missing. This table has approximately 2.4 million clones, approximately 96% appearing once. Sequencing was performed on naive CD4+ T cells sorted from blood. Subset meaning: CD45RA+ positively selected. The receptor set was obtained from a man between 18 and 29 years old in good health.

This sequence joins TRBV11-2 and TRBJ2-5, with 13 nucleotides matching TRBD2. There are 17 residues in the CDR3. V dropped 1 base and J dropped 2; count of bases not matched to a gene: 4. Germline values: CDR1 SGHAT, CDR2 FQNNGV. CDR3: CASSLGETSGGQETQYF. CDR3 bases: TGTGCCAGCAGCTTAGGGGAGACTAGCGGGGGGCAAGAGACCCAGTACTTC.

The chain recombines TRBV7-2 with TRBJ2-2; 8 nucleotides agree with TRBD2. Germline V gene data show CDR1 as SGHTA and CDR2 as FQGNSA. The CDR3 has 15 amino acids. With 7 bases clipped from V and 0 bases from J, the junction kept 4 bases outside the gene matches. CDR3 sequence reads: CASKGAGANTGELFF. In nucleotides, the CDR3 is TGTGCCAGCAAAGGAGCGGGGGCGAACACCGGGGAGCTGTTTTTT.

The CDR3 DNA sequence: TGTGCCAGCAGCTTAGTGGACTCCGAGGCCTACGAGCAGTACTTC. It translates to CASSLVDSEAYEQYF. This sequence joins TRBV7-8 and TRBJ2-7; a possible D gene is TRBD2 (5 bases). This CDR3 is built from 15 residues. V was shortened by 1 base and J by 2 bases, with 12 bases between the two germline ends. Germline CDR1 SGHVS, CDR2 FQNEAQ.

The chain is built from TRBV2 and TRBJ1-5; D remains unclear. The CDR3 length is 18 residues. Germline loops: CDR1 SNHLY, CDR2 FYNNEI. V lost 8 bases, J lost 0 bases, and 23 bases lay in between. The CDR3 nucleotides read TGTGCCAGCTCCGGGCATGGGATAAATATCTATAGCAATCAGCCCCAGCATTTT. Protein: CASSGHGINIYSNQPQHF.

The rearrangement joins TRBV25-1 to TRBJ1-2, with D possibly TRBD1 on 6 matching bases. V shed 4 bases and J shed 6 bases, with 12 bases lying between them. Germline V gives CDR1 MGHDK, CDR2 SYGVNS. CDR3 length equals 13 residues. The CDR3 loop is CASSVRTEDGYTF. The CDR3 DNA sequence: TGTGCCAGCAGTGTTAGGACAGAGGATGGCTACACCTTC.

V usage is TRBV10-3 and J usage is TRBJ2-3; 7 bases align to TRBD1. From germline, CDR1 is ENHRY and CDR2 SYGVKD. The CDR3 spans 14 residues. The trim removed 5 bases at V and 2 bases at J, leaving 4 bases unmatched. CDR3 in amino acids: CAISIGTDTDTQYF. The CDR3 nucleotides are TGTGCCATCAGTATCGGGACAGACACAGATACGCAGTATTTT.

This clone was observed a single time. The genes are TRBV6-5 and TRBJ2-7, with TRBD2 identical over 8 bases. From germline, CDR1 is MNHEY and CDR2 SVGAGI. V lost 2 bases and J lost 2; bases outside the gene matches: 5. The CDR3 has 15 amino acids. In DNA form, the CDR3 reads TGTGCCAGCAGTTACCGGGGGGGAACGACCTACGAGCAGTACTTC. This codes for CASSYRGGTTYEQYF.

The chain uses TRBV28 and TRBJ2-1; D call uncertain. Deletions cut 4 bases from V and 4 bases from J, with 8 bases between. The V gene's germline CDR1 is MDHEN and CDR2 SYDVKM. CDR3 size: 13 residues. The CDR3 sequence is CASSSRRYNEQFF. DNA of the CDR3: TGTGCCAGCAGTTCTCGACGGTACAATGAGCAGTTCTTC. Using reference TRBV28 and TRBJ2-1 for the parts outside the CDR3, the full variable domain is DVKVTQSSRYLVKRTGEKVFLECVQDMDHENMFWYRQDPGLGLRLIYFSYDVKMKEKGDIPEGYSVSREKKERFSLILESASTNQTSMYLCASSSRRYNEQFFGPGTRLTVL.

The chain carries TRBV6-5 and TRBJ1-6; TRBD1 agrees at 7 bases. Germline V lookup: CDR1 MNHEY, CDR2 SVGAGI. V lost 6 bases to trimming and J lost 5 bases; unmatched junction nucleotides: 7. This CDR3 region has 15 residues. The CDR3 is CASRPTGTNNSPLHF. The CDR3 DNA reads TGTGCCAGCAGACCGACAGGGACCAATAATTCACCCCTCCACTTT.

V gene TRBV28 combines with J gene TRBJ1-4; 7 bases fit TRBD1. This CDR3 has 15 amino acids. Trimming removed 5 bases from V and 7 bases from J; junction bases left unmatched: 10. CDR1 MDHEN and CDR2 SYDVKM come from the germline V gene. CDR3 coding DNA: TGTGCCAGCAGTAACCGACAGGGACTAGGTGAAAAACTGTTTTTT. Its translation: CASSNRQGLGEKLFF.

This clone was counted a single time. The chain uses TRBV4-1 and TRBJ2-5; D is uncertain. Trimming removed 1 base from V and 1 base from J, with 13 bases in between. There are 16 residues in the CDR3. The V gene's germline CDR1 is MGHRA and CDR2 YSYEKL. The CDR3 reads CASSQARSAVQETQYF. The DNA for the CDR3 is TGCGCCAGCAGCCAAGCGCGCAGCGCGGTCCAAGAGACCCAGTACTTC.

This rearrangement joins TRBV30 to TRBJ2-7, with a weak D call TRBD1 (6 bases). The CDR3 runs to 13 residues. Trimming shortened V by 0 bases and J by 6 bases, and 12 bases separated the two germline ends. Looked up from germline, CDR1 is GTSNPN and CDR2 is SVGIG (reference sequence). Here the CDR3 DNA reads TGTGCCTGGAGTGTAGGGGGATATCTCGAGCAGTACTTC. Its protein is CAWSVGGYLEQYF.